The next 28 T cell receptor beta chains were all read from a single sample in a study of tissue T cells after allogeneic stem cell transplantation. The method was immunoSEQ multiplex PCR; TCRdb's version includes in-frame clones alone and lacks a portion of them. This table holds roughly 7,000 clones, approximately 50% found once. The sample's time point: mouse harvest day 7 after allogeneic transplant. Mouse grafts combined 10^7 T-cell-depleted bone marrow cells with 10^6 splenic CD5+ T cells. Sequenced material: gut tissue. These receptors came from a female BALB/c mouse given C57BL/6 T cells with graft-versus-host disease after an allogeneic hematopoietic cell transplant.

Note on this clone: All gene names here are mouse names. The CDR3 end lies 1 residue beyond the end of the read and is filled in from the germline J gene. The genes are TRBV29 and TRBJ2-2; the D gene is possibly TRBD2 (6 bases). The CDR3 length is 12 residues. Per the germline V gene, CDR1 is MSHET and CDR2 is SYDVDS. Trimming removed 7 bases at V and 3 bases at J, with 6 bases between. Here the CDR3 reads CASTGDTGQLYF. CDR3 DNA, as far as it was read: TGTGCTAGCACTGGGGACACCGGGCAGCTCTAC.

Of note for this clone: Gene labels here are mouse ones. The CDR3 is cut off 1 residue early in the read; its end comes from the germline J gene. V is TRBV12-2 and J is TRBJ1-3; D is ambiguous. Germline V lookup: CDR1 SGHLS, CDR2 HYDKME. The CDR3 loop spans 15 amino acids. Trimming shortened V by 2 bases and J by 4 bases, and 14 bases separated the two germline ends. The CDR3 region is CASSPGRGAGNTLYF. The CDR3 DNA, read in part, is TGTGCCAGCTCTCCCGGGCGGGGAGCCGGAAATACGCTCTAT.

A word on this clone: Each gene name is a mouse one. The read terminates 1 residue before the CDR3 end, so the remaining end is supplied by the germline J gene. This rearrangement joins TRBV4 to TRBJ1-3, with 8 bases that match TRBD1. Germline V gives CDR1 LGHDT, CDR2 YNNKQL (reference sequence). The CDR3 spans 14 residues. Trimming cost V 4 bases and J 4 bases; bases outside gene matches: 3. CDR3 protein: CASSFRDRGNTLYF. The covered CDR3 bases are TGTGCCAGCAGCTTCCGGGACAGGGGAAATACGCTCTAT.

Comment on this clone: The listed genes are named as in mouse. The read is 1 residue too short to cover the CDR3 end, so that end is filled in from the germline J gene. The chain combines TRBV26 with TRBJ2-5, with 8 bases lining up with TRBD1. The CDR3 has 12 amino acids. The ends lost 6 bases at V and 6 bases at J; junction bases unmatched: 2. The germline gives CDR1 KGHPV, CDR2 FQNQEV (reference sequence). The CDR3 bases that were read are TGTGCCAGCAGGACAGGGGCGGACACCCAGTAC. The encoded protein is CASRTGADTQY. The full CDR3 is CASRTGADTQYF.

To note about this clone: The genes and germline here are from mouse. From the germline J gene comes the end of the CDR3, since the read stops 1 residue before it. The chain carries TRBV3 and TRBJ2-4; tentatively, D is TRBD1 (6 bases). The germline V gene has CDR1 SNHLY and CDR2 FYNGKV (reference sequence). CDR3 length: 16 amino acids. Trimming left V 1 base short and J 2 bases short, with 13 bases between. Partial CDR3 DNA: TGTGCCAGCAGCTTAGTACAGGGTTGGAATCAAAACACCTTGTAC. This codes for CASSLVQGWNQNTLY. The entire CDR3 reads CASSLVQGWNQNTLYF.

Note on this clone: Gene names and germline match the mouse. The read gets to within 1 residue of the CDR3 end, and the germline J gene fills in the rest. The chain recombines TRBV14 with TRBJ2-1; perhaps TRBD2 as D (7 bases). From germline, CDR1 is SGHDT and CDR2 FRDEAV. V was cut by 2 bases and J by 5 bases, with 11 bases left in between. This CDR3 spans 14 amino acids. The covered CDR3 bases are TGTGCCAGCAGTTTGCTGGGGGCCCATGCTGAGCAGTTC. Residues: CASSLLGAHAEQF. The whole CDR3 region reads CASSLLGAHAEQFF.

Of note for this clone: Here the gene names and germline are mouse. The read falls 1 residue short of the CDR3 end, and the missing part is taken from the germline J gene. The chain employs TRBV26 and TRBJ1-1, with D uncertain. CDR3 length: 12 amino acids. With 2 bases removed from V and 3 bases from J, the gap between germline ends came to 4 bases. Germline CDR1 and CDR2: KGHPV and FQNQEV (reference sequence). Incomplete CDR3 DNA: TGTGCCAGCAGTCTGGGATACACAGAAGTCTTC. This gives the protein CASSLGYTEVF. The full CDR3 is CASSLGYTEVFF.

In the case of this clone: Gene names and germline match the mouse. Sequencing ends 1 residue short of the CDR3 end; the germline J gene provides the rest. The J gene is TRBJ2-5, the V gene TRBV5; 8 nucleotides agree with TRBD2. The junction had 5 bases not matched to a gene; V was cut back by 4 bases and J by 2 bases. CDR3 size: 15 residues. CDR1 is LGHNA and CDR2 is YNLKQL in the germline V gene (reference sequence). Partial CDR3 DNA: TGTGCCAGCAGCCCTCGGACTGGGCTCCAAGACACCCAGTAC. It specifies CASSPRTGLQDTQY. From start to end, the CDR3 is CASSPRTGLQDTQYF.

A note on this clone: Genes and germline are mouse. The read ends 1 residue before the CDR3 terminus; that terminus is restored from the germline J gene. The V call is TRBV16, the J call TRBJ1-4, with D unclear. Germline V gene sequence: CDR1 SGHSA, CDR2 FRNQAP. Trimming left V 5 bases short and J 0 bases short, with 7 bases between. The CDR3 has 14 residues. This CDR3 is CASSTTLSNERLFF. The sequenced CDR3 bases are TGTGCAAGCAGCACGACACTTTCCAACGAAAGATTATTT.

As to this clone: The gene names here belong to mouse. Incomplete CDR3 DNA: TGTGCCAGCAGTCTGTCTGTGGGGGGGAGCTCCTATGAACAGTAC. Amino acids: CASSLSVGGSSYEQY. The whole CDR3 protein reads CASSLSVGGSSYEQYF. The chain combines TRBV26 with TRBJ2-7, with 8 positions matching TRBD2. The read comes to an end 1 residue before the CDR3 does, leaving the germline J gene to fill in the end. Germline V gene sequence: CDR1 KGHPV, CDR2 FQNQEV (reference sequence). Trimming removed 0 bases from V and 0 bases from J; junction bases left unmatched: 4. CDR3 size: 16 residues.

Comments on this clone: The listed genes are named as in mouse. The sequenced CDR3 bases are TGTGGTGCTAGGGACGGCCGAGGTCAAAACACCTTGTAC. Translation: CGARDGRGQNTLY. The whole CDR3 sequence is CGARDGRGQNTLYF. The chain employs TRBV20 and TRBJ2-4, with no clear D. The read comes to an end 1 residue before the CDR3 does, leaving the germline J gene to fill in the end. CDR1 is GFQATS, CDR2 STVNSAI, per germline. This CDR3 spans 14 amino acids. Trimming pared 0 bases from V and 1 base from J, leaving 8 bases between.

In this sample, this clone turned up a few times. The listed genes are named as in mouse. The read falls 1 residue short of the CDR3 end, and the missing part is taken from the germline J gene. The J gene is TRBJ2-4, the V gene TRBV26, with D unresolved. Germline CDR1 KGHPV, CDR2 FQNQEV (reference sequence). Trimming left V 5 bases short and J 0 bases short, with 3 bases between. The CDR3 is 12 residues long. The DNA read from the CDR3 is TGTGCCAGCAGTGGTAGTCAAAACACCTTGTAC. The encoded protein is CASSGSQNTLY. The entire CDR3 reads CASSGSQNTLYF.

Regarding this clone: Gene names and germline match the mouse. The CDR3 is cut off 1 residue early in the read; its end comes from the germline J gene. V is TRBV26 and J is TRBJ1-6; no firm D call. TRBJ1-6 is an ORF, and what it does is uncertain. The CDR3 has 13 residues. With 1 base removed from V and 7 bases from J, the gap between germline ends came to 5 bases. Germline values: CDR1 KGHPV, CDR2 FQNQEV (reference sequence). The covered CDR3 bases are TGTGCCAGCAGTCTGTGGGCAAATTCGCCCCTCTAC. Protein sequence: CASSLWANSPLY. The full-length CDR3 reads as CASSLWANSPLYF.

This clone was seen only a few times. The germline and genes are mouse ones. The CDR3 end falls 1 residue outside the read, so it is completed with the germline J gene. This chain links TRBV3 with TRBJ2-7; 10 bases fit TRBD2. Germline trimming cut 2 bases from V and 7 bases from J; bases unmatched to any gene: 5. The CDR3 runs 14 residues. Germline-derived CDR1 and CDR2 are SNHLY and FYNGKV (reference sequence). The CDR3 sequence is CASSLRWGGGEQYF. The sequenced CDR3 bases are TGTGCCAGCAGCTTACGCTGGGGGGGCGGGGAACAGTAC.

Remarks on this clone: Germline and genes here are mouse. The CDR3 goes on 1 residue after the read ends, and that part is filled in from the germline J gene. This rearrangement joins TRBV26 to TRBJ1-6, with 9 bases aligning to TRBD1. TRBJ1-6 is an open reading frame, and its role is uncertain. The CDR3 spans 17 residues. J was trimmed by 0 bases and V by 1 base; bases with no gene match: 1. CDR1 and CDR2 from the germline V gene are KGHPV and FQNQEV (reference sequence). The CDR3 protein is CASSLLGQGSYNSPLYF. The covered CDR3 bases are TGTGCCAGCAGTCTGTTGGGACAGGGTTCCTATAATTCGCCCCTCTAC.

Only a few counts were recorded for this clone. The germline and genes are mouse ones. The read ends 1 residue before the CDR3 terminus; that terminus is restored from the germline J gene. The rearrangement links TRBV26 to TRBJ2-7; TRBD2 aligns across 9 bases. J lost 7 bases, V lost 2 bases, and 3 bases had no gene match. The germline gives CDR1 KGHPV, CDR2 FQNQEV (reference sequence). The CDR3 sequence is 13 residues long. The covered CDR3 bases are TGTGCCAGCAGTCTGAACTGGGGGGAGGAACAGTAC. This encodes CASSLNWGEEQY. The full CDR3 protein is CASSLNWGEEQYF.

Comments on this clone: Germline and genes: mouse. Read coverage stops 1 residue before the CDR3 terminus; the germline J gene supplies the remainder. The chain joins TRBV26 to TRBJ2-3, with 7 positions matching TRBD2. CDR3 length: 13 amino acids. The germline V gene has CDR1 KGHPV and CDR2 FQNQEV (reference sequence). V lost 6 bases, J lost 2 bases, and 2 bases stayed unmatched. The CDR3 bases that were read are TGTGCCAGCAGGGGGGGGGTTGCAGAAACGCTGTAT. Its protein product is CASRGGVAETLY. The full CDR3 sequence reads CASRGGVAETLYF. Filled out from reference TRBV26 and TRBJ2-3, the complete variable domain reads NSKVIQTPRYLVKGQGQKAKMRCIPEKGHPVVFWYQQNKNNEFKFLINFQNQEVLQQIDMTEKRFSAECPSNSPCSLEIQSSEAGDSALYLCASRGGVAETLYFGSGTRLTVL.

A remark on this clone: Genes and germline are mouse. The read comes to an end 1 residue before the CDR3 does, leaving the germline J gene to fill in the end. V usage is TRBV4 and J usage is TRBJ2-1, with 11 positions matching TRBD2. Germline CDR1 LGHDT, CDR2 YNNKQL (reference sequence). Trimming at V came to 4 bases and at J to 4 bases, leaving 3 bases not matched to a gene. The CDR3 has 15 amino acids. The CDR3: CASSFDWGGYAEQFF. The CDR3 bases that were read are TGTGCCAGCAGCTTCGACTGGGGGGGGTATGCTGAGCAGTTC.

This clone is large in the sample. Genes and germline are mouse. The DNA ends 1 residue before the CDR3 does, and the rest of the CDR3 is filled in from the germline J gene. The chain uses TRBV13-1 and TRBJ2-7; D remains unclear. The germline V gene has CDR1 NSHNY and CDR2 SYGAGN. With 0 bases removed from V and 7 bases from J, the gap between germline ends came to 5 bases. The CDR3 is 11 amino acids. The CDR3: CASSDAAEQYF. Partial CDR3 DNA: TGTGCCAGCAGTGATGCAGCGGAACAGTAC.

This clone has a handful of counts. The listed genes are named as in mouse. The read terminates 1 residue ahead of where the CDR3 ends, so the germline J gene completes it. This rearrangement joins TRBV13-2 to TRBJ2-3, with a tentative D call TRBD2 (6 bases). CDR1 and CDR2 (germline): NNHNN, SYGAGS (reference sequence). Trimming took off 0 bases at V and 0 bases at J, with 8 bases between the two ends. The CDR3 is made up of 15 amino acids. The DNA read from the CDR3 is TGTGCCAGCGGTGATGTGGGGGAGAGTGCAGAAACGCTGTAT. It is translated as CASGDVGESAETLY. The full CDR3 protein reads CASGDVGESAETLYF.

This clone has only a few counts. Genes here carry mouse names. The read ends 1 residue shy of where the CDR3 ends; the end is completed using the germline J gene. V is TRBV26 and J is TRBJ1-4; TRBD1 agrees at 11 bases. The CDR3 has 15 residues. The junction had 4 bases not matched to a gene; V was cut back by 4 bases and J by 6 bases. The germline V gene encodes CDR1 KGHPV and CDR2 FQNQEV (reference sequence). The part of the CDR3 DNA that was read is TGTGCCAGCAGTCATCCGGGACAGGGGGACGAAAGATTATTT. It yields the protein CASSHPGQGDERLF. In full, the CDR3 is CASSHPGQGDERLFF.

As regards this clone: Any gene name here is a mouse gene name. The read falls 1 residue short of the CDR3 end, and the missing part is taken from the germline J gene. Distinct nucleotide sequences in the sample also encode this CDR3. The V call is TRBV26, the J call TRBJ2-3; no clear D. This CDR3 has 13 amino acids. Germline V CDR1 and CDR2: KGHPV, FQNQEV (reference sequence). Trimming took off 2 bases at V and 1 base at J, with 4 bases between the two ends. Partial CDR3 DNA: TGTGCCAGCAGTCTGAGGGGTGCAGAAACGCTGTAT. Residues: CASSLRGAETLY. The entire CDR3 protein reads CASSLRGAETLYF.

Turning to this clone: Mouse names are used for the genes. The CDR3 end lies 1 residue beyond the end of the read and is filled in from the germline J gene. V gene TRBV26 combines with J gene TRBJ1-6, with D possibly matching TRBD1 (6 bases). TRBJ1-6 is an ORF for which the function is uncertain. The CDR3 sequence is 14 residues long. V was trimmed by 6 bases and J by 3 bases, leaving 9 bases between them. Germline V gene lookup returns CDR1 KGHPV and CDR2 FQNQEV (reference sequence). The CDR3 reads CASSPGVYNSPLYF. The CDR3 DNA, read in part, is TGTGCCAGCAGCCCAGGGGTCTATAATTCGCCCCTCTAC.

This clone was observed a few times. Gene names refer to mouse genes. Coverage ceases 1 residue before the CDR3 finishes, and the germline J gene fills in the end. The chain employs TRBV26 and TRBJ2-3; 9 nucleotides match TRBD2. The germline V gene has CDR1 KGHPV and CDR2 FQNQEV (reference sequence). V gave up 2 bases and J gave up 0 bases; unmatched junction bases: 0. The CDR3 has 15 amino acids. The CDR3 bases that were read are TGTGCCAGCAGTCTGGGACTGGGGAGTGCAGAAACGCTGTAT. It encodes CASSLGLGSAETLY. The complete CDR3 sequence is CASSLGLGSAETLYF.

Worth noting for this clone: The germline and genes are mouse ones. From the germline J gene comes the end of the CDR3, since the read stops 1 residue before it. The chain is built from TRBV26 and TRBJ2-5; 9 nucleotides line up with TRBD1. The CDR3 loop spans 14 amino acids. Germline loops: CDR1 KGHPV, CDR2 FQNQEV (reference sequence). Trimming at V came to 5 bases and at J to 7 bases, leaving 7 bases not matched to a gene. The sequenced part of the CDR3 DNA is TGTGCCAGCAGTTCCGGGACAGGGAAAAACACCCAGTAC. Translating gives CASSSGTGKNTQY. The CDR3, in full, reads CASSSGTGKNTQYF.

This clone came up a few times. The gene names given are mouse names. The read stops 1 residue short of the end of the CDR3; the missing end is completed from the germline J gene. The chain carries TRBV2 and TRBJ2-4; D may correspond to TRBD1 or TRBD2 (5 bases each). CDR3 size: 13 residues. The germline CDR1 and CDR2 sequences are LGHNA and YSYQKL. The V end lost 0 bases, the J end lost 8 bases, and 9 bases lay between the germline ends. The DNA read from the CDR3 is TGTGCCAGCAGCCAAGACGGGGGAGGCACCTTGTAC. Translated, it gives CASSQDGGGTLY. The CDR3 in its entirety is CASSQDGGGTLYF.

As regards this clone: The gene symbols are mouse symbols. The sequenced fragment ends 1 residue before the CDR3 boundary, so the rest is inferred from the germline J gene. The genes are TRBV24 and TRBJ1-4; 10 bases agree with TRBD1. Germline CDR1 reads KGHTA; CDR2 reads FRNEEI. The CDR3 consists of 16 residues. Trimming took 2 bases from V and 0 from J; bases not matched to a gene: 0. CDR3 bases read: TGTGCCAGCAGTCTGGGGACAGGGGTTTCCAACGAAAGATTATTT. Translated, it gives CASSLGTGVSNERLF. The CDR3 reads in full as CASSLGTGVSNERLFF.

A word on this clone: Germline and genes: mouse. The sequenced fragment ends 1 residue before the CDR3 boundary, so the rest is inferred from the germline J gene. The chain carries TRBV26 and TRBJ1-1, with D hard to call. CDR1 is KGHPV, CDR2 FQNQEV, per germline (reference sequence). This CDR3 comprises 13 residues. V was trimmed by 0 bases and J by 2 bases, leaving 4 bases between them. Incomplete CDR3 DNA: TGTGCCAGCAGTCTGTCGAGTAACACAGAAGTCTTC. Its translation is CASSLSSNTEVF. The entire CDR3 protein is CASSLSSNTEVFF.